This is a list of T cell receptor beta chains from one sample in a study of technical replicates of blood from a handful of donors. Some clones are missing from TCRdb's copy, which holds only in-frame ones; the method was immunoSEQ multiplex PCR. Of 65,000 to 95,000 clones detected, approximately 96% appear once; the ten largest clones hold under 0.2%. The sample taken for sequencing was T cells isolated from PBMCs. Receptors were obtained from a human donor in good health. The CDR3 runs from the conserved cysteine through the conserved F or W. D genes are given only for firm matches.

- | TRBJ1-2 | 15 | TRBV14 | CASSLGEGYLYGYTF | TGTGCCAGCAGTCTCGGGGAGGGATACCTCTATGGCTACACCTTC
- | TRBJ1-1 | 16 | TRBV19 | CASSRILGGGSTEAFF | TGTGCCAGTAGTAGGATCCTGGGGGGGGGAAGCACTGAAGCTTTCTTT
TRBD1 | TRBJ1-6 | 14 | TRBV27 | CASSSQGTSSPLHF | TGTGCCAGCAGTTCACAGGGGACTAGTTCACCCCTCCACTTT
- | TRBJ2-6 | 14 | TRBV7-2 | CASGTDSRVGVLTF | TGTGCCAGCGGAACGGACAGCCGGGTAGGGGTCCTGACTTTC
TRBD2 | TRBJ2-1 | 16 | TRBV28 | CASSPDSGMAYNEQFF | TGTGCCAGCAGTCCCGATAGCGGGATGGCCTACAATGAGCAGTTCTTC
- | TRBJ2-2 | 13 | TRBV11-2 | CASSPLNTGELFF | TGTGCCAGCAGCCCCCTCAACACCGGGGAGCTGTTTTTT
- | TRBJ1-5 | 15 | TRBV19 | CASSNTGAWNQPQHF | TGTGCCAGTAGTAATACGGGAGCGTGGAATCAGCCCCAGCATTTT
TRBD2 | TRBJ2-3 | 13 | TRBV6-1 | CASGLAVADTQYF | TGTGCCAGCGGACTAGCAGTCGCAGATACGCAGTATTTT
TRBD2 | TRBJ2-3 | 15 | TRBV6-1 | CASSEVRAGGDTQYF | TGTGCCAGCAGTGAGGTCCGAGCGGGAGGAGATACGCAGTATTTT
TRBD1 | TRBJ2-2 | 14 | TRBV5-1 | CASSLQGGNGELFF | TGCGCCAGCAGCTTACAGGGGGGAAACGGGGAGCTGTTTTTT